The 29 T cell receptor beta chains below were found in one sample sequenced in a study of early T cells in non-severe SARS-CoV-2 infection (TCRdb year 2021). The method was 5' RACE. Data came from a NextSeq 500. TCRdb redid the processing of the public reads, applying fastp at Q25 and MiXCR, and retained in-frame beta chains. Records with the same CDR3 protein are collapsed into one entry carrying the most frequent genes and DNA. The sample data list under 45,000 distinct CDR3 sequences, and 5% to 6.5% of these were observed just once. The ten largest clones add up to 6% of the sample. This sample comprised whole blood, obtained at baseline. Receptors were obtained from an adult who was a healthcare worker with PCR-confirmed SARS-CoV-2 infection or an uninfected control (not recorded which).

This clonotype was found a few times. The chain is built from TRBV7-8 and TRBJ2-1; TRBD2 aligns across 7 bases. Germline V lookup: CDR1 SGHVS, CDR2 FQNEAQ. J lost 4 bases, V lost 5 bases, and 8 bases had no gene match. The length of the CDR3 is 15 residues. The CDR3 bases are TGTGCCAGCAGCCCATTAGCGGGTCAGTACAATGAGCAGTTCTTC. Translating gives CASSPLAGQYNEQFF.

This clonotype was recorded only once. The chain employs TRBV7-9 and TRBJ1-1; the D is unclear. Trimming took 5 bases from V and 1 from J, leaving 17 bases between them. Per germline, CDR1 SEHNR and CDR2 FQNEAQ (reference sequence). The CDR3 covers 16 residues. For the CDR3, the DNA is TGTGCCAGCAGCCCTAGAATAGGGTTAAAGAACACTGAAGCTTTCTTT. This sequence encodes CASSPRIGLKNTEAFF. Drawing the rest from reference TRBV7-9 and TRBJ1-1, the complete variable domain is DTGVSQNPRHKITKRGQNVTFRCDPISEHNRLYWYRQTLGQGPEFLTYFQNEAQLEKSRLLSDRFSAERPKGSFSTLEIQRTEQGDSAMYLCASSPRIGLKNTEAFFGQGTRLTVV.

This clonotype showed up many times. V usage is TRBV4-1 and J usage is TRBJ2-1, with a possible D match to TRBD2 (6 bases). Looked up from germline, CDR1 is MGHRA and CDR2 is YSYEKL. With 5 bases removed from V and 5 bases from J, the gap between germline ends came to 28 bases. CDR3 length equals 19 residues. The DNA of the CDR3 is TGCGCCAGCAGCACCTTCCCTGAGGCGACTAGTTGGGTGAACAATGAGCAGTTCTTC. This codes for CASSTFPEATSWVNNEQFF.

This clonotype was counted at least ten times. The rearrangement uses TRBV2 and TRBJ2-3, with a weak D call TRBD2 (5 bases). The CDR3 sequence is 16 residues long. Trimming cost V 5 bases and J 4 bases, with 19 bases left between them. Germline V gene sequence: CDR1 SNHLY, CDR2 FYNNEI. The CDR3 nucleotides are TGTGCCAGCAGTCAACACATCGAGGGAAGGGCAGATACGCAGTATTTT. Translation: CASSQHIEGRADTQYF.

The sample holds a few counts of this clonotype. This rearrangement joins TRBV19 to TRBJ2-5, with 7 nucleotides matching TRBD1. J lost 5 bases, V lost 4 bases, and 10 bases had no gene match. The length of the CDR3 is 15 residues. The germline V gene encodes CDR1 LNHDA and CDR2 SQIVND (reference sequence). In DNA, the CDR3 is TGTGCCAGTAGTACTCCCACAGGGGAGAAGGAGACCCAGTACTTC. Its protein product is CASSTPTGEKETQYF.

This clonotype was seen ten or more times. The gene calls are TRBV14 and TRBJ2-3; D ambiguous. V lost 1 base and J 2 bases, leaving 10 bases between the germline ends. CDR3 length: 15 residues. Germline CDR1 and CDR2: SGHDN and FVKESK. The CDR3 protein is CASSQGEFSTDTQYF. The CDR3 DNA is TGTGCCAGCAGCCAAGGGGAATTCTCCACAGATACGCAGTATTTT.

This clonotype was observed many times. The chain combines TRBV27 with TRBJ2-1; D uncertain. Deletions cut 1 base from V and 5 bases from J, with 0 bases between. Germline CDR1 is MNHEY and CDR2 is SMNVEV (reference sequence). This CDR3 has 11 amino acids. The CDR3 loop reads CASSLYNEQFF. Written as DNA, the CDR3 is TGTGCCAGCAGTTTATACAATGAGCAGTTCTTC.

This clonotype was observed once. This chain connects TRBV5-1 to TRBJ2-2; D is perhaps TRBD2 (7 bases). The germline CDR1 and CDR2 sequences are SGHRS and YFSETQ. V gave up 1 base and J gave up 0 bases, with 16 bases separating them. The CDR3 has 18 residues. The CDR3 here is CASSLLSGGPANTGELFF. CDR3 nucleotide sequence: TGCGCCAGCAGCTTGTTATCGGGGGGCCCAGCGAACACCGGGGAGCTGTTTTTT.

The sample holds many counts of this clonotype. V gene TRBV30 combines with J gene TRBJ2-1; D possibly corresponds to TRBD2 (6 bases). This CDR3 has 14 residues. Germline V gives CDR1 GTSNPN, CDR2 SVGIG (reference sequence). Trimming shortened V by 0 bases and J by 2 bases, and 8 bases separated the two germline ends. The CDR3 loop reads CAWSVRLAYNEQFF. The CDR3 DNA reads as TGTGCCTGGAGTGTTAGACTAGCCTACAATGAGCAGTTCTTC.

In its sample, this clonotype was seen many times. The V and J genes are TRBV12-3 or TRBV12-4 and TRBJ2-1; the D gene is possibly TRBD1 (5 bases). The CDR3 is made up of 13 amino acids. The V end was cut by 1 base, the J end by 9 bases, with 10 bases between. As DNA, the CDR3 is TGTGCCAGCAGTTTAGACTATAGGGGTGAGCAGTTCTTC. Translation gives CASSLDYRGEQFF.

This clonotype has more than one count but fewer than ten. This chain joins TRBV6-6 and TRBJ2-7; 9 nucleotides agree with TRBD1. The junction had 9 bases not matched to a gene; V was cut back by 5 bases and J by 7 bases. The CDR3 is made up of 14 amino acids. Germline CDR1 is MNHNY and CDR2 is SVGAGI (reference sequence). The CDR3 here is CASSPLTGGWEQYV. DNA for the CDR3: TGTGCCAGCAGTCCCTTGACAGGGGGGTGGGAGCAGTACGTC.

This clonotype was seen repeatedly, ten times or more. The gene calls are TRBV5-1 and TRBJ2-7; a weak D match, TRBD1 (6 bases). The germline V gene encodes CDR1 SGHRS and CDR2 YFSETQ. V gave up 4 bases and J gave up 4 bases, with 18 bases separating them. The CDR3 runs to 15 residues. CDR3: CASSTGSGHLYEQYF. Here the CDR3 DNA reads TGCGCCAGCAGCACAGGGTCCGGACACCTATACGAGCAGTACTTC.

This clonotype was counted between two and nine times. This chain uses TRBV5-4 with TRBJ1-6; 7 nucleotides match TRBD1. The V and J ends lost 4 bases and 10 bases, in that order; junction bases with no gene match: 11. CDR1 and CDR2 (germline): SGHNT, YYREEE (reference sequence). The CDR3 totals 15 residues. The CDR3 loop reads CASSQRRQGESPLHF. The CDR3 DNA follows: TGTGCCAGCAGCCAGAGACGACAGGGTGAATCACCCCTCCACTTT. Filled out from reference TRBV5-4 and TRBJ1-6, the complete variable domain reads ETGVTQSPTHLIKTRGQQVTLRCSSQSGHNTVSWYQQALGQGPQFIFQYYREEENGRGNFPPRFSGLQFPNYSSELNVNALELDDSALYLCASSQRRQGESPLHFGNGTRLTVT.

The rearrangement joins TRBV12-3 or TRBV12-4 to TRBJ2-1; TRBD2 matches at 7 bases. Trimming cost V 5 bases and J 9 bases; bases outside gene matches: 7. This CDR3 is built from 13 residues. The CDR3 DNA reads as TGTGCCAGCAGTGAGCAGACTAGCAGTGAGCAGTTCTTC. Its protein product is CASSEQTSSEQFF.

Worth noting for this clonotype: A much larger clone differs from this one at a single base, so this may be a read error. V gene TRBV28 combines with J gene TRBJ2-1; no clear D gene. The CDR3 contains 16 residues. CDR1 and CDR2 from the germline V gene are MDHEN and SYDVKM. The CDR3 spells CANSPRFGRMGNEQFF. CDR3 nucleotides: TGTGCCAACAGTCCTCGCTTTGGTCGTATGGGAAATGAGCAGTTCTTC.

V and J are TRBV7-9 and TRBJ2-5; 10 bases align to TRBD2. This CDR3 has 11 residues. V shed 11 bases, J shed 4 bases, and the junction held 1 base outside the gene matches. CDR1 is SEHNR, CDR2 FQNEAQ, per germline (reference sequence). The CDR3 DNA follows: TGTGCCGGACTAGCGGCAGAGACCCAGTACTTC. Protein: CAGLAAETQYF. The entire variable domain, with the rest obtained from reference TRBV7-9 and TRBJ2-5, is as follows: DTGVSQNPRHKITKRGQNVTFRCDPISEHNRLYWYRQTLGQGPEFLTYFQNEAQLEKSRLLSDRFSAERPKGSFSTLEIQRTEQGDSAMYLCAGLAAETQYFGPGTRLLVL.

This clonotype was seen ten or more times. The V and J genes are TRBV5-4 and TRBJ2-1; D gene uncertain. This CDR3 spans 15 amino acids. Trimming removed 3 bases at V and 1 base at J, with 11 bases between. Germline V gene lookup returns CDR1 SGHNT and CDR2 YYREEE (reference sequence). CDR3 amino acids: CASSSTLLSYNEQFF. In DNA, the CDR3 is TGTGCCAGCAGCTCCACACTCCTATCCTACAATGAGCAGTTCTTC.

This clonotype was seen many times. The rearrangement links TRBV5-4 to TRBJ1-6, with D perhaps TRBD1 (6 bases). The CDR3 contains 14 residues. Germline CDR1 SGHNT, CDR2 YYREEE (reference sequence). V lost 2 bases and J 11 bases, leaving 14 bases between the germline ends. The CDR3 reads CASSLRLEGAPLHF. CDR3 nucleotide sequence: TGTGCCAGCAGCTTACGGTTAGAGGGGGCACCCCTCCACTTT.

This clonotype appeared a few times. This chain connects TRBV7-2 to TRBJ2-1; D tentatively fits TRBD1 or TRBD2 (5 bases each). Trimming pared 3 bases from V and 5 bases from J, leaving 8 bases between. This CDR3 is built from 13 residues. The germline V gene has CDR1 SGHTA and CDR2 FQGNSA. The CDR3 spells CASSLGPDNEQFF. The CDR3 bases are TGTGCCAGCAGCTTGGGACCGGACAATGAGCAGTTCTTC.

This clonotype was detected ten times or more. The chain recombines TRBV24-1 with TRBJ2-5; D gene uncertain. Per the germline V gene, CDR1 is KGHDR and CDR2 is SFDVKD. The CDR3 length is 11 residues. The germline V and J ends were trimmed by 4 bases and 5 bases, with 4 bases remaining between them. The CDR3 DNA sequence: TGTGCCACCAGTGAGTTTGAGACCCAGTACTTC. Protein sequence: CATSEFETQYF.

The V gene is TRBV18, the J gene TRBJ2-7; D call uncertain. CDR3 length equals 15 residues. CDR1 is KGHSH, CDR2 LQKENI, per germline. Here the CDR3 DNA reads TGTGCCAGCTCACCGGGTACAGTTAGCTCCTACGAGCTGTACGTC. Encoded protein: CASSPGTVSSYELYV.

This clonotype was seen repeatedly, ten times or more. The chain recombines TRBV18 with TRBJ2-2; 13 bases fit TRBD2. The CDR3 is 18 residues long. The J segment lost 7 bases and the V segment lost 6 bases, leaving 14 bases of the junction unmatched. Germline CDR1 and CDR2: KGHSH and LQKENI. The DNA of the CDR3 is TGTGCCAGCTCCACACCGTCTGGACTAGCGGGAGAATTCGGGGAGCTGTTTTTT. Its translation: CASSTPSGLAGEFGELFF.

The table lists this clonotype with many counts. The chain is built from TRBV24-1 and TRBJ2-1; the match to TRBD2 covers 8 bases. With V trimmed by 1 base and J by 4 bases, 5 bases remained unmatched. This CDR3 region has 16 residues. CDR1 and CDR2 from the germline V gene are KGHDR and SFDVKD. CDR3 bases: TGTGCCACCAGTGATTTCTCAACTAGCGGTTACAATGAGCAGTTCTTC. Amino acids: CATSDFSTSGYNEQFF.

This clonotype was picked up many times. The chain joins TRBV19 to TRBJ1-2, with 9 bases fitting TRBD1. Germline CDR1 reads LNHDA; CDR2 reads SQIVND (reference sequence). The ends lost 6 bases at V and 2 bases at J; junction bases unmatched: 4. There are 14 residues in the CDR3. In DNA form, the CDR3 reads TGTGCCAGTAGATCTGGACAGGGGAACTATGGCTACACCTTC. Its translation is CASRSGQGNYGYTF.

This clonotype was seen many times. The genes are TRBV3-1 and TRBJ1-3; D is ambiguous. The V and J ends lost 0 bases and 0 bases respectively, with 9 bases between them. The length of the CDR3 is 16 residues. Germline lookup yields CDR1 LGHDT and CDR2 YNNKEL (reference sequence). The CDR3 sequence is CASSQDGVSSGNTIYF. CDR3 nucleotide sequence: TGTGCCAGCAGCCAAGATGGGGTGAGCTCTGGAAACACCATATATTTT.

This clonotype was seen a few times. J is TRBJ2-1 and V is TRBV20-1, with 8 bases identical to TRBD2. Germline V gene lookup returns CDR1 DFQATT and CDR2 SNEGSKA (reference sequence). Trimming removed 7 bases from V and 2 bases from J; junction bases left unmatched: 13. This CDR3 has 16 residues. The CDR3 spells CSGSTGTRITYNEQFF. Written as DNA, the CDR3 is TGCAGTGGCTCAACCGGGACTAGGATTACCTACAATGAGCAGTTCTTC.

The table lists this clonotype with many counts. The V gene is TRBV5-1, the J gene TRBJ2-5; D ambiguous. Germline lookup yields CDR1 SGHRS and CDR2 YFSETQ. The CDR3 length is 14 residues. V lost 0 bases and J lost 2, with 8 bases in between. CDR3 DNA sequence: TGCGCCAGCAGCTTGGGACGGACGCAAGAGACCCAGTACTTC. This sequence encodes CASSLGRTQETQYF.

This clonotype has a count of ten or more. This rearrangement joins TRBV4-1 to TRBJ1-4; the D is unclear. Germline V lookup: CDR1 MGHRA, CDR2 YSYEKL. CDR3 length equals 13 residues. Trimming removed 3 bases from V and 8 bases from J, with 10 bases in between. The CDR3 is CASSQAIGEKLFF. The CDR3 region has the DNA TGCGCCAGCAGCCAGGCGATAGGCGAAAAACTGTTTTTT.

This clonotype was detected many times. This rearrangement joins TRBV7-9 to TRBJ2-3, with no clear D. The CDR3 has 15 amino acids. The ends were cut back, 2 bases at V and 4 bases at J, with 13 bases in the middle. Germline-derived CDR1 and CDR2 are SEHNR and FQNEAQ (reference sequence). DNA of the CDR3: TGTGCCAGCAGCTTATTCCCACTCCTGTCAGATACGCAGTATTTT. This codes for CASSLFPLLSDTQYF.